This T cell receptor beta chain came from a study of CXCR3-negative and CXCR3-positive naive CD8 T cells. General study points: Unlike memory cells, which differed, naive CXCR3-negative and CXCR3-positive cells had similar TRBV-TRBJ usage. Cryopreserved PBMCs had partly decreased CXCR3 expression; fresh PBMCs were used in most assays. Hydrophobicity was higher for TRB CDR3s found in CXCR3-positive naive cells than in CXCR3-negative naive cells.

Germline lookup yields CDR1 SGHTA and CDR2 FQGNSA. This CDR3 is built from 17 residues. In regard to this clonotype: The antigen is not known.

In preparing the TRB cDNA libraries, 5' RACE with UMI labels was used. With the 5' RACE reads reprocessed, TCRdb shows one record per CDR3 protein and no DNA. The ten most abundant clones cover 0.7% to 1% of a sample with about 92,000 distinct CDR3 sequences. The sequencing sample was made of naive CXCR3+ CD8+ T cells from blood. Subset reported: CD45RO-CCR7+CD27+CD95- naive CD8+ T cells expressing CXCR3 (TNR3+). This chain uses TRBV7-2 with TRBJ2-7; TCRdb's D call of TRBD1 is untestable without DNA. The sequence came from a human donor in good health. Some clones in this sample may be carry-over from other donors' samples. The CDR3 reads CASRQDRGQYGPYEQYF.